The T cell receptor beta chain under discussion was sequenced for a study of T-cell reconstitution after alpha-beta-depleted transplantation in children listed by TCRdb under 2016. Context from the whole study: T-cell immune reconstitution after TCRalphabeta/CD19-depleted allogeneic hematopoietic cell transplantation in children was quantitatively tracked in the study by means of TCR repertoire profiling.

In the paper's terms, the treatment or condition label means: allogeneic hematopoietic cell transplantation with graft depleted of TCRalphabeta T cells and CD19 B cells. The transplant recipients were children given TCRalphabeta/CD19-depleted allogeneic hematopoietic cell grafts. Receptor amplification or capture employed PCR. The sample was run on an Illumina HiSeq 2500. TCR library preparation used molecular barcoding, with unique molecular identifiers applied to normalize quantification of the TCRbeta repertoire. TCRdb reprocessed the public reads (quality trimming at Q25 with fastp, clone calling with MiXCR) and kept in-frame beta chains. Rows matching on CDR3 protein sequence are summarized as one entry with the most common DNA and genes. This sample is represented by about 150,000 distinct CDR3 sequences; around 8.5% of them were singletons. The ten largest clones add up to about a sixth of the sample.

This clonotype was detected a few times. This clone's antigen is unknown. It has no much larger one-base neighbor in the sample; base qualities were not kept. Results the study describes overall, beyond this receptor: The frequencies of hyperexpanded clones fell over the following months, and after one year, T-cell counts and TCRbeta diversity were mostly attributed to newly produced T cells. In some patients, the high TCRbeta diversity seen at day 60 was put down to recipient T cells and intrathymic progenitors that had survived conditioning. Apparently early alphabetaT-cell count recovery about two months after transplant reportedly relied on only several hundred rapidly expanded clones derived from non-depleted graft cells.

The sequence came from a female patient aged 2 to 10 who had a stem cell transplant for congenital amegakaryocytic thrombocytopenia, so the T cells may come from the graft donor. The specimen comprised PBMCs, mostly from graft donor cells, sampled 180 days after TCRalphabeta/CD19-depleted stem cell transplant.

CDR3 region: CASSHPTSSYTDTQYF. Read as DNA, the sequence is TGTGCCAGCAGCCATCCAACTAGCTCCTACACAGATACGCAGTATTTT. The receptor chain draws on TRBV4-2 and TRBJ2-3; possibly the D gene is TRBD2, per 6 matching bases. CDR1 and CDR2 (LGHNA, YNFKEQ) derive from the germline V gene. Deletion took 3 bases off V and 2 bases off J, with a span of 15 bases between the germline ends. Including cysteine and phenylalanine, the CDR3 has 16 amino acids. The entry retains the CDR3 DNA only, 48 bases that are in frame from base 1.